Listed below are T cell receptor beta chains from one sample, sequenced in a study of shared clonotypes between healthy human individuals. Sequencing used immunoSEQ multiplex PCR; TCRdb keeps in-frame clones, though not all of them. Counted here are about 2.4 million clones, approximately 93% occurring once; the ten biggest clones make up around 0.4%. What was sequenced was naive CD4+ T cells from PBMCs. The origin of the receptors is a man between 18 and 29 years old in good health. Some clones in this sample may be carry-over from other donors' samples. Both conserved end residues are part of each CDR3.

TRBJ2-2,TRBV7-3,CASSSDRGLLGTGELFF
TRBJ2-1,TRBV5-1,CASSNGTSDNEQFF
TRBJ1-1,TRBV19,CASSNTGGWVEAFF
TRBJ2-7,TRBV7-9,CASGRGDTTSYEQYF
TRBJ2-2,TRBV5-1,CASSLTGQGNTGELFF
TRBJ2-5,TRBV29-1,CSVTRGGLEETQYF
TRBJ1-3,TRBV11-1,CASGTFGNTIYF
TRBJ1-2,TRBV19,CASSPESGTGLRYTF
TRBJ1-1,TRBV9,CASSVSPDRFGSEAFF
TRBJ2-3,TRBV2,CARTDYTDTQYF
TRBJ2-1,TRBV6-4,CASSRTVISSYNEQFF
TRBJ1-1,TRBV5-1,CASSLMWRVPGALGNTEAFF
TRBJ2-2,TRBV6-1,CASSQDSGRIGTGELFF
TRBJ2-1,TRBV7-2,CASVQVVGSSYNEQFF
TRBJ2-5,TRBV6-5,CASSPGPYGTQYF
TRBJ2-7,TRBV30,CAWSVLAWPSGSGAYHEQYF
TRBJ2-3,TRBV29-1,CSVEGFAQGTQYF
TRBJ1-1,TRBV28,CASHSTYTEAFF
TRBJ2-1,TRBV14,CASSQWLAGGLNEQFF
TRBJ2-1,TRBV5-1,CASSPRGGRALYEQFF
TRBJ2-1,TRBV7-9,CASSSIYATGGPENEQFF
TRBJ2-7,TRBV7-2,CASSLVSTSGYYEQYF
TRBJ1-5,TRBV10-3,CATQGGNQPQHF
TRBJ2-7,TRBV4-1,CASSRNVEAYEQYF
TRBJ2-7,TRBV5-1,CASSLGTSGRVPYYEQYF
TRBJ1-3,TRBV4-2,CASSRVAGEGNTIYF
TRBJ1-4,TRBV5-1,CASSLAVRPGNEKLFF
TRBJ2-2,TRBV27,CASSLTRFNTGELFF
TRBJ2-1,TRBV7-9,CAVGQGPQNGEQFF
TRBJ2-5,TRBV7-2,CASSLEGFRPTAETQYF
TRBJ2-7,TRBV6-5,CASSYVRSYEQYF
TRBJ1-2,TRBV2,CASSEDRARGYTF